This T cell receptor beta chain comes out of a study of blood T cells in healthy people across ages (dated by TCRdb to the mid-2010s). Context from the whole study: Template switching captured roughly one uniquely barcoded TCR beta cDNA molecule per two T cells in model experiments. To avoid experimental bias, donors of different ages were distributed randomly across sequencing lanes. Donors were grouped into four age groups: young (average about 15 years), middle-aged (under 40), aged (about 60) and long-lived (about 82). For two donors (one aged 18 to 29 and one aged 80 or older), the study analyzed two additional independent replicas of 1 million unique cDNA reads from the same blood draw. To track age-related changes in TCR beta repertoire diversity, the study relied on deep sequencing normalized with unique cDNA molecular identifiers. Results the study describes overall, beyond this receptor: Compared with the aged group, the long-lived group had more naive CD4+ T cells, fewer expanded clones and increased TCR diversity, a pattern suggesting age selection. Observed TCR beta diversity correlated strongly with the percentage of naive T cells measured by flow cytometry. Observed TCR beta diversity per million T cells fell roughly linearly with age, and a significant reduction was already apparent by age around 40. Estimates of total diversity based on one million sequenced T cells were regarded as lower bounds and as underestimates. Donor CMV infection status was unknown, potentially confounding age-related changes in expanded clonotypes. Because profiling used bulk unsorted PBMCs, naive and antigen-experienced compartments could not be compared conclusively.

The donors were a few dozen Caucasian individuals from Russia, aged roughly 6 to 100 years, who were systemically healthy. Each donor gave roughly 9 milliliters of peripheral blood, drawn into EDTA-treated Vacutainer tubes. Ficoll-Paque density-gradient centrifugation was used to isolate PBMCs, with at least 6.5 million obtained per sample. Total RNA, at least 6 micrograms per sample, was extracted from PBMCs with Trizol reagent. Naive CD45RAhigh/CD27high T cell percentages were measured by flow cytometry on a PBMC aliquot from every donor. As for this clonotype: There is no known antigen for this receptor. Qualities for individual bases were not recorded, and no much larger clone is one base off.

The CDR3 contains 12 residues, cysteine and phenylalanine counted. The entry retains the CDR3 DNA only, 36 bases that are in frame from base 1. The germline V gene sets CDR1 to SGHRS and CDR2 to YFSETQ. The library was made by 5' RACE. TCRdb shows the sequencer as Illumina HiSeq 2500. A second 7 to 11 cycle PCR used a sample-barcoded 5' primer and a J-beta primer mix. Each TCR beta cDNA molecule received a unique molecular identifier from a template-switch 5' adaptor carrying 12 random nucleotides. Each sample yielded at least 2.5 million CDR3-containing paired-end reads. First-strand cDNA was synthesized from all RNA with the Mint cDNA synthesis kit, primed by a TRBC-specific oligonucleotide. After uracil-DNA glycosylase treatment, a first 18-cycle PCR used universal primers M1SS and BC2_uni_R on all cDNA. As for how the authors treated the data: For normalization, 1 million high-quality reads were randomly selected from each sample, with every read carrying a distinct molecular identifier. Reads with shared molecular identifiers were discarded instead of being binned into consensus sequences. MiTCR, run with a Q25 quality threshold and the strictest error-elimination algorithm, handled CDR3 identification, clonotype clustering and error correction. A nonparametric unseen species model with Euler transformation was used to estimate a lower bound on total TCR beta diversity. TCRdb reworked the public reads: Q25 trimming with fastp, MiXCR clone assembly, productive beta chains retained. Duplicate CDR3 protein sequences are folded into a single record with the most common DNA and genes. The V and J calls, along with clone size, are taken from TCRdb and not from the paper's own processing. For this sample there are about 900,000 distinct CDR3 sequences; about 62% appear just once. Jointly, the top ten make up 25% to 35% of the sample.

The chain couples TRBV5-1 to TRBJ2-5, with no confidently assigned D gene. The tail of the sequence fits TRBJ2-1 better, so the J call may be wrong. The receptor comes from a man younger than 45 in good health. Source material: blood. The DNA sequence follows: TGCGCCAGCAGGTATTCCCAAGAGACCCAGTTCTTC. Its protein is CASRYSQETQFF.